This T cell receptor (beta chain) was found in a study of blood T cell repertoires in COVID-19. Overall study context: Samples of COVID-19 (acute and convalescent) were obtained from the United States, Italy and Spain.

Some clones are missing from TCRdb's copy, which holds only in-frame ones; the method was immunoSEQ multiplex PCR. The sample includes about 350,000 clones, around 90% of them seen just once. The CDR3 extends over 13 amino acids. V was trimmed by 3 bases and J by 7 bases, leaving 15 bases between them. The V gene's germline CDR1 is GTSNPN and CDR2 SVGIG (reference sequence). The receptor was derived from a woman aged 55-69 years with COVID-19, enrolled during active disease. The chain couples TRBV30 to TRBJ1-1, with no clear D. Sequencing input: peripheral blood. CDR3 DNA: TGTGCCTGGAGCTTGACGTCCGGGATTGAAGCTTTCTTT. Translating it yields CAWSLTSGIEAFF.